This TCR beta chain was found in a study of early T cells in non-severe SARS-CoV-2 infection. As for the study in general: Whole-blood bulk RNA, unsorted, was sequenced, and chains were unpaired. The study, taken as a whole, reports: Matching against VDJdb likely underestimated virus-specific expansions, favoring anti-spike CD8.

Individual cDNA molecules received unique molecular identifiers. Via MiXCR, TCRdb re-called the 5' RACE reads, giving one row per CDR3 protein. The repertoire holds about 94,000 distinct CDR3 sequences, with about 13% as singletons. On this clonotype itself: The target antigen is unknown.

The sample taken for sequencing was whole blood. The clonotype originates from an adult who was a healthcare worker with PCR-confirmed SARS-CoV-2 infection or an uninfected control (not recorded which).

CDR3: CASSRGGLRDQPQHF. In DNA form, the CDR3 reads TGTGCCAGCAGTAGGGGGGGCCTCAGGGATCAGCCCCAGCATTTT. This chain uses TRBV28 with TRBJ1-5; D may be TRBD1 (6 bases). The CDR3 consists of 15 residues. The germline CDR1 and CDR2 sequences are MDHEN and SYDVKM. V was cut by 5 bases and J by 5 bases, with 16 bases left in between.